These T cell receptor beta chains were read from a single sample in a study of OX40 agonist ivuxolimab in advanced cancers. Profiled with immunoSEQ multiplex PCR; TCRdb holds only in-frame clones, not every one. The sample lists approximately 84,000 clones; under 95% were seen once. Sequencing used CD4+ or CD8+ T cells sorted from blood, obtained in a trial of the OX40 agonist ivuxolimab. These TCRs come from an adult with an advanced solid tumor such as melanoma, head and neck, liver or kidney cancer. The CDR3 runs from the conserved cysteine through the conserved F or W. Fields, in order: clone size, V gene, D gene, J gene, CDR3 protein, CDR3 DNA. The D gene is left open where the match is weak. Clone size is given for some rows only: seen once, a few or many times, or a class if the clone is expanded.

-,TRBV10-3,TRBD1,TRBJ2-1,CAISEPRDSLDEQFF,TGTGCCATCAGTGAGCCCCGGGACAGTCTAGATGAGCAGTTCTTC
-,TRBV5-8,-,TRBJ2-7,CASSLTGQPYEQYF,TGTGCCAGCAGCTTAACAGGGCAGCCCTACGAGCAGTACTTC
-,TRBV2,-,TRBJ1-2,CATVRVAYGYTF,TGTGCCACTGTCAGGGTCGCCTATGGCTACACCTTC
once,TRBV19,TRBD2,TRBJ2-1,CASSIGPGGDEQFF,TGTGCCAGTAGCATAGGGCCGGGGGGAGATGAGCAGTTCTTC
-,TRBV19,-,TRBJ1-1,CASSTRAGNTEAFF,TGTGCCAGTAGTACCCGCGCCGGGAACACTGAAGCTTTCTTT
-,TRBV28,TRBD2,TRBJ2-7,CASSFAGGSYEQYF,TGTGCCAGCAGTTTTGCGGGGGGCAGCTACGAGCAGTACTTC
-,TRBV27,TRBD1,TRBJ1-2,CASSPRTGLGGYTF,TGTGCCAGCAGTCCACGGACAGGGCTGGGAGGCTACACCTTC
-,TRBV7-9,TRBD2,TRBJ2-5,CASSSGGTTQETQYF,TGTGCCAGCAGCTCGGGGGGGACAACACAAGAGACCCAGTACTTC
-,TRBV27,-,TRBJ1-1,CASSFAMNTEAFF,TGTGCCAGCAGTTTCGCTATGAACACTGAAGCTTTCTTT
-,TRBV7-9,-,TRBJ1-1,CASSLEGGMNTEAFF,TGTGCCAGCAGCTTAGAGGGGGGAATGAACACTGAAGCTTTCTTT
-,TRBV9,-,TRBJ1-3,CASSSPLGRANAGNTIYF,TGTGCCAGCAGCTCCCCACTGGGGAGGGCGAATGCTGGAAACACCATATATTTT
few,TRBV6-1,-,TRBJ2-7,CAIRGIYEQYF,TGTGCCATTCGGGGAATCTACGAGCAGTACTTC